This T cell receptor beta chain was observed in a study of HIV-infected patients and healthy controls. Trimming removed 5 bases from V and 7 bases from J, with 20 bases in between. The CDR3 loop spans 15 amino acids. The V gene's germline CDR1 is SQVTM and CDR2 ANQGSEA. TCRdb re-called the 5' RACE reads with MiXCR, one entry per CDR3 protein. The sample gives tens of thousands of distinct CDR3 sequences, approximately 15% of which show up once; approximately 5.4% is in the top ten. This clonotype turned up a few times. The clonotype was recovered from a human donor in good health. The sequenced sample was CD4+ T cells from blood. The rearrangement links TRBV29-1 to TRBJ1-4; a possible D gene is TRBD1 (5 bases). The CDR3 DNA sequence: TGCAGCGTTCGCCTTGTCCTGGTTGGGGGTGAAAAACTGTTTTTT. Protein product: CSVRLVLVGGEKLFF.